The next 27 T cell receptor beta chains were all read from a single sample in a study of T cells after yellow fever vaccination. TCRdb processed the 5' RACE reads anew with MiXCR; each CDR3 protein has one entry. The sample yields some 240,000 distinct CDR3 sequences, under 3.5% seen once. Sequenced material: CD4+ T cells sorted from PBMCs, taken 10 days after the yellow fever booster vaccination. These receptors originate from a man aged 18 to 30 who received the YFV17D yellow fever vaccine.

This clonotype appeared many times. The CDR3 loop is CASSLSDGQPQHF. For the CDR3, the DNA is TGTGCCAGCAGCTTATCAGATGGTCAGCCCCAGCATTTT. The chain has TRBV7-2 and TRBJ1-5; D is ambiguous. In germline, CDR1 is SGHTA, CDR2 FQGNSA. The CDR3 runs to 13 residues. Trimming shortened V by 2 bases and J by 6 bases, and 8 bases separated the two germline ends. The whole variable domain, remainder taken from reference TRBV7-2 and TRBJ1-5, is GAGVSQSPSNKVTEKGKDVELRCDPISGHTALYWYRQSLGQGLEFLIYFQGNSAPDKSGLPSDRFSAERTGGSVSTLTIQRTQQEDSAVYLCASSLSDGQPQHFGDGTRLSIL.

This clonotype showed up many times. The chain uses TRBV29-1 and TRBJ2-7, with 10 bases that match TRBD1. The V and J ends lost 6 bases and 3 bases, in that order; junction bases with no gene match: 5. The CDR3 length is 13 residues. Germline V gene data show CDR1 as SQVTM and CDR2 as ANQGSEA. The DNA of the CDR3 is TGCAGCGTGAAGACAGGGGGCTTCTACGAGCAGTACTTC. The encoded protein is CSVKTGGFYEQYF.

This clonotype has just a few counts. The chain links TRBV7-2 to TRBJ2-1; 8 positions agree with TRBD1. J gave up 10 bases and V 5 bases, and 13 bases lay outside the gene matches. The germline gives CDR1 SGHTA, CDR2 FQGNSA. The CDR3 runs 15 residues. CDR3 DNA sequence: TGTGCCAGCAGCCTGTGGACAGGGACTCTGATCGAGCAGTTCTTC. It yields the protein CASSLWTGTLIEQFF.

This clonotype was detected only a few times. The chain combines TRBV9 with TRBJ1-6; D not resolved. The CDR3 loop spans 14 amino acids. The V gene lost 1 base and the J gene lost 6 bases, with 8 bases spanning the gap. In germline, CDR1 is SGDLS, CDR2 YYNGEE. The CDR3 sequence: CASSVTHVNSPLHF. In DNA, the CDR3 is TGTGCCAGCAGCGTAACCCATGTTAATTCACCCCTCCACTTT.

The table lists this clonotype with a few counts. The chain combines TRBV11-2 with TRBJ2-7; D remains unclear. V was clipped by 1 base and J by 3 bases, with 13 bases between them. Germline V gives CDR1 SGHAT, CDR2 FQNNGV. The CDR3 is 15 residues long. CDR3 coding DNA: TGTGCCAGCAGCTTAGCTCCTTCCGAGGTCTACGAGCAGTACGTC. Its translation is CASSLAPSEVYEQYV.

This chain connects TRBV5-1 to TRBJ2-3; TRBD2 agrees at 8 bases. From germline, CDR1 is SGHRS and CDR2 YFSETQ. The CDR3 spans 16 residues. Trimming removed 4 bases from V and 1 base from J; junction bases left unmatched: 8. For the CDR3, the DNA is TGCGCCAGCAGCCGGGAGGGGAGGGTTCGCACAGATACGCAGTATTTT. Translated, it gives CASSREGRVRTDTQYF.

The rearrangement joins TRBV27 to TRBJ2-2; 9 bases are shared with TRBD1. The V and J ends lost 3 bases and 2 bases, in that order; junction bases with no gene match: 4. Germline CDR1 and CDR2: MNHEY and SMNVEV (reference sequence). This CDR3 spans 16 amino acids. CDR3 nucleotides: TGTGCCAGCAGTTTCTGGGGACAGGGTAACACCGGGGAGCTGTTTTTT. It is translated as CASSFWGQGNTGELFF.

The chain employs TRBV5-8 and TRBJ1-2; TRBD1 matches at 9 bases. From germline, CDR1 is SGHTS and CDR2 YDEGEE. The V gene end was trimmed by 10 bases and the J gene end by 4 bases; junction bases not matched to a gene: 2. CDR3 length equals 11 residues. CDR3 DNA: TGTGCCGGGGGACAGGGCTATGGCTACACCTTC. As protein: CAGGQGYGYTF.

This clonotype was seen a few times. The chain employs TRBV18 and TRBJ2-6, with D unclear. The germline V gene has CDR1 KGHSH and CDR2 LQKENI. The ends were cut back, 4 bases at V and 1 base at J, with 8 bases in the middle. The length of the CDR3 is 15 residues. The DNA of the CDR3 is TGTGCCAGCTCACTAACGATGTCTGGGGCCAACGTCCTGACTTTC. Translation gives CASSLTMSGANVLTF.

This sequence joins TRBV20-1 and TRBJ2-3, with D possibly TRBD1 on 5 matching bases. Trimming took 6 bases from V and 5 from J, leaving 9 bases between them. This CDR3 comprises 11 residues. Germline assignment: CDR1 DFQATT and CDR2 SNEGSKA (reference sequence). In DNA form, the CDR3 reads TGCAGTGCCCACCAGGGAGATACGCAGTATTTT. Translation: CSAHQGDTQYF.

This clonotype showed up just a few times. The gene calls are TRBV30 and TRBJ2-7; possibly TRBD1 for D (5 bases). CDR3 length equals 15 residues. Germline loops: CDR1 GTSNPN, CDR2 SVGIG (reference sequence). Trimming removed 4 bases from V and 5 bases from J, with 21 bases in between. CDR3 DNA sequence: TGTGCCTGGAAGCCAGTGGGGCTTCAGTTCCACGAGCAGTACTTC. Amino acids: CAWKPVGLQFHEQYF. Supplemented by reference TRBV30 and TRBJ2-7, the full variable domain reads SQTIHQWPATLVQPVGSPLSLECTVEGTSNPNLYWYRQAAGRGLQLLFYSVGIGQISSEVPQNLSASRPQDRQFILSSKKLLLSDSGFYLCAWKPVGLQFHEQYFGPGTRLTVT.

This clonotype turned up a few times. The chain recombines TRBV9 with TRBJ2-3; no definite D call. Per germline, CDR1 SGDLS and CDR2 YYNGEE. The V gene lost 4 bases and the J gene lost 0 bases, with 12 bases spanning the gap. The CDR3 runs 15 residues. The CDR3 DNA follows: TGTGCCAGCAGCAAACTTGCGTCTAGCACAGATACGCAGTATTTT. Amino acids: CASSKLASSTDTQYF. The variable domain in full, completed from reference TRBV9 and TRBJ2-3, reads DSGVTQTPKHLITATGQRVTLRCSPRSGDLSVYWYQQSLDQGLQFLIQYYNGEERAKGNILERFSAQQFPDLHSELNLSSLELGDSALYFCASSKLASSTDTQYFGPGTRLTVL.

The genes are TRBV4-1 and TRBJ1-1; weak D call: TRBD1 (5 bases). This CDR3 region has 17 residues. Germline CDR1 MGHRA, CDR2 YSYEKL. V gave up 2 bases and J gave up 1 base, with 17 bases separating them. The CDR3 DNA sequence: TGCGCCAGCAGCCAACCGAGGCGCAGGGCGGCGAACACTGAAGCTTTCTTT. Translation: CASSQPRRRAANTEAFF.

This clonotype was detected ten times or more. The V call is TRBV4-3, the J call TRBJ2-1; no clear D. The V end lost 2 bases, the J end lost 8 bases, and 13 bases lay between the germline ends. There are 14 residues in the CDR3. Germline CDR1 LGHNA, CDR2 YSLEER. CDR3 sequence: CASSQRTTLHEQFF. The DNA for the CDR3 is TGCGCCAGCAGCCAAAGGACGACCCTTCATGAGCAGTTCTTC.

The J gene is TRBJ2-2, the V gene TRBV24-1; 8 nucleotides agree with TRBD2. This CDR3 is built from 18 residues. The trim removed 1 base at V and 1 base at J, leaving 7 bases unmatched. Germline CDR1 KGHDR, CDR2 SFDVKD. The CDR3: CATSDFWERGQNTGELFF. CDR3 DNA sequence: TGTGCCACCAGTGATTTTTGGGAGCGGGGGCAGAACACCGGGGAGCTGTTTTTT.

This clonotype showed up many times. The gene calls are TRBV4-1 and TRBJ2-1; either TRBD1 or TRBD2 may fit D (5 bases each). V was shortened by 3 bases and J by 0 bases, with 12 bases between the two germline ends. CDR3 size: 16 residues. Germline lookup yields CDR1 MGHRA and CDR2 YSYEKL. CDR3 sequence (DNA): TGCGCCAGCAGCCAGACCGGGGCGAGCTCCTACAATGAGCAGTTCTTC. Protein: CASSQTGASSYNEQFF.

This clonotype was found a few times. The gene calls are TRBV5-1 and TRBJ1-2; no reliable D call. With 0 bases removed from V and 2 bases from J, the gap between germline ends came to 11 bases. The germline V gene encodes CDR1 SGHRS and CDR2 YFSETQ. The CDR3 is 15 residues long. CDR3 in amino acids: CASSLAVTVNYGYTF. CDR3 bases: TGCGCCAGCAGCTTGGCCGTTACAGTGAACTATGGCTACACCTTC.

This clonotype was counted ten times or more. The CDR3 DNA reads TGCGCCAGCACACCCCGCGTTGGGACTAGCGGGGGCCCTTACGAGCAGTACTTC. Translated, it gives CASTPRVGTSGGPYEQYF. This chain uses TRBV4-1 with TRBJ2-7; TRBD2 matches 14 bases. The CDR3 consists of 18 residues. The germline gives CDR1 MGHRA, CDR2 YSYEKL. J was trimmed by 4 bases and V by 7 bases; bases with no gene match: 15.

A few counts support this clonotype. This rearrangement joins TRBV4-2 to TRBJ1-2; the D gene is possibly TRBD1 (5 bases). Looked up from germline, CDR1 is LGHNA and CDR2 is YNFKEQ. CDR3 length: 15 residues. The V end was cut by 0 bases, the J end by 4 bases, with 12 bases between. The CDR3 region has the DNA TGTGCCAGCAGCCAAGACAGGGTCAGGAGCTATGGCTACACCTTC. It codes for CASSQDRVRSYGYTF.

This rearrangement joins TRBV7-2 to TRBJ2-3; the match to TRBD2 covers 8 bases. CDR1 is SGHTA, CDR2 FQGNSA, per germline. The CDR3 loop spans 16 amino acids. V gave up 1 base and J gave up 5 bases; unmatched junction bases: 8. The CDR3 DNA is TGTGCCAGCAGCTTAGATCGGCGGGGGGTCAAAGATACGCAGTATTTT. Translation: CASSLDRRGVKDTQYF.

This clonotype was recorded many times. V and J are TRBV12-3 or TRBV12-4 and TRBJ1-1, with D uncertain. The CDR3 spans 13 residues. V lost 5 bases and J 6 bases, leaving 13 bases between the germline ends. As DNA, the CDR3 is TGTGCCAGCAGTGCCGGGGATTGGGCTGAAGCTTTCTTT. It translates to CASSAGDWAEAFF.

The table lists this clonotype with a few counts. The chain is built from TRBV7-2 and TRBJ1-2; 8 bases are a match to TRBD1. The CDR3 has 14 residues. Germline V gene lookup returns CDR1 SGHTA and CDR2 FQGNSA. The junction had 6 bases not matched to a gene; V was cut back by 1 base and J by 8 bases. CDR3 amino acids: CASSLERTGKGYTF. CDR3 bases: TGTGCCAGCAGCTTAGAGCGGACAGGGAAGGGCTACACCTTC.

The table lists this clonotype with a few counts. The CDR3 sequence is CASGVGPFYGYTF. The CDR3 region has the DNA TGTGCCAGCGGCGTCGGGCCCTTCTATGGCTACACCTTC. This chain joins TRBV5-5 and TRBJ1-2, with no clear D. V lost 7 bases to trimming and J lost 4 bases, with 14 bases between them. The CDR3 length is 13 residues. Per germline, CDR1 SGHKS and CDR2 YYEKEE (reference sequence).

This clonotype occurred a few times. The chain is built from TRBV12-3 or TRBV12-4 and TRBJ2-5, with D possibly matching TRBD1 (5 bases). CDR3 length: 13 residues. The ends were cut back, 3 bases at V and 4 bases at J, with 9 bases in the middle. CDR3 loop: CASSFSRGETQYF. The CDR3, as DNA: TGTGCCAGCAGTTTCAGTAGGGGAGAGACCCAGTACTTC.

This clonotype was counted at least ten times. The rearrangement uses TRBV18 and TRBJ1-1; tentative D call: TRBD1 (5 bases). Germline lookup yields CDR1 KGHSH and CDR2 LQKENI. V was shortened by 0 bases and J by 6 bases, with 11 bases between the two germline ends. The CDR3 is 14 amino acids. The CDR3 DNA sequence: TGTGCCAGCTCACCACCGAGGACAAAATCTGAAGCTTTCTTT. Amino acids: CASSPPRTKSEAFF.

This clonotype was recorded at least ten times. The rearrangement joins TRBV12-3 or TRBV12-4 to TRBJ1-4; D gene unclear. V shed 7 bases and J shed 0 bases, with 12 bases lying between them. This CDR3 comprises 15 residues. CDR3 in DNA: TGTGCCAGCACCCCCGGAAGAACAACTAATGAAAAACTGTTTTTT. Its protein is CASTPGRTTNEKLFF.

This clonotype appeared a few times. The chain employs TRBV6-2 or TRBV6-3 and TRBJ1-1; 11 bases line up with TRBD1. This CDR3 region has 14 residues. The V and J ends lost 6 bases and 5 bases, in that order; junction bases with no gene match: 5. Germline loops: CDR1 MNHEY, CDR2 SVGEGT. Written as DNA, the CDR3 is TGTGCCAGCAGGCCTCGGGACAGGGGGACTGAAGCTTTCTTT. Protein product: CASRPRDRGTEAFF.